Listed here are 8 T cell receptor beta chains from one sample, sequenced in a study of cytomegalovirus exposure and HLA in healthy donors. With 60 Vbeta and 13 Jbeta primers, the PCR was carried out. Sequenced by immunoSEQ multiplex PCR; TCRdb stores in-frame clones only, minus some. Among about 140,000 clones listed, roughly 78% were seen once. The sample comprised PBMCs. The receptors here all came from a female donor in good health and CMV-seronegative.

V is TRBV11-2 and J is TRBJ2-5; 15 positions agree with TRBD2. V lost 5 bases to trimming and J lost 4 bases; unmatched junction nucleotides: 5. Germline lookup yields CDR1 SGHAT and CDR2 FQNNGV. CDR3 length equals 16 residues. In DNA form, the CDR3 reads TGTGCCAGCAGCCTTGGGACTAGCGGGAGGAGAGAGACCCAGTACTTC. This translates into CASSLGTSGRRETQYF.

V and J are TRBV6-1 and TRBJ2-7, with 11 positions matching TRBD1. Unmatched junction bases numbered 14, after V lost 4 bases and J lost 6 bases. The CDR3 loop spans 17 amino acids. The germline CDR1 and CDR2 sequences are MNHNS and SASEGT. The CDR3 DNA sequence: TGTGCCAGCAGTGTGGGACAGGGGGTTTCGTCCCTAGGCGAGCAGTACTTC. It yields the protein CASSVGQGVSSLGEQYF.

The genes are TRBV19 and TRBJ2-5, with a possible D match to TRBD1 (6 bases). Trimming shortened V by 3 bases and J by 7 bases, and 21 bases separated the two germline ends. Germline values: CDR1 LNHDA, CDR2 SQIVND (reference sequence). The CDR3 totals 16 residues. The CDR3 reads CASSMVMGTQLGTQYF. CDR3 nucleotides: TGTGCCAGTAGTATGGTCATGGGGACACAGTTGGGGACCCAGTACTTC.

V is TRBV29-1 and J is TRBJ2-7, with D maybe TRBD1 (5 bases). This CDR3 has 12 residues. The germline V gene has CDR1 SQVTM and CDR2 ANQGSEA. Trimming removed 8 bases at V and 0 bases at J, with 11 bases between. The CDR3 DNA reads TGCAGCTGCCAGGGTTCCTCCTACGAGCAGTACTTC. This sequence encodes CSCQGSSYEQYF.

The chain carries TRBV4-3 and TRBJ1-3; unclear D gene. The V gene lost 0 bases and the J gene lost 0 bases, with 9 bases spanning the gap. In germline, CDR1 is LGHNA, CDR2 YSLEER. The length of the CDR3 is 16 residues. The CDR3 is CASSQDTARSGNTIYF. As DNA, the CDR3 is TGCGCCAGCAGCCAAGATACAGCTCGCTCTGGAAACACCATATATTTT.

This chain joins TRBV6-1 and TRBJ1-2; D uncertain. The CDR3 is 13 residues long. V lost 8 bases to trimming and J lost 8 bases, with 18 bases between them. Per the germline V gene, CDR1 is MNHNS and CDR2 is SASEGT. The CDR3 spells CASLRTEAMGYTF. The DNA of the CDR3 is TGTGCCAGCCTGAGAACTGAGGCCATGGGCTACACCTTC.

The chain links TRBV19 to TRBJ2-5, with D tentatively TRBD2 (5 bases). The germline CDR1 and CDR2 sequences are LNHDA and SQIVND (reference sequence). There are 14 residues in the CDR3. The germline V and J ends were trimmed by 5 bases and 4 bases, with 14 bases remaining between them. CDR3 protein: CASSSSRVGETQYF. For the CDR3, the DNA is TGTGCCAGTAGTTCTAGCCGGGTGGGAGAGACCCAGTACTTC. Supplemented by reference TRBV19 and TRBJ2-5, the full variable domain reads DGGITQSPKYLFRKEGQNVTLSCEQNLNHDAMYWYRQDPGQGLRLIYYSQIVNDFQKGDIAEGYSVSREKKESFPLTVTSAQKNPTAFYLCASSSSRVGETQYFGPGTRLLVL.

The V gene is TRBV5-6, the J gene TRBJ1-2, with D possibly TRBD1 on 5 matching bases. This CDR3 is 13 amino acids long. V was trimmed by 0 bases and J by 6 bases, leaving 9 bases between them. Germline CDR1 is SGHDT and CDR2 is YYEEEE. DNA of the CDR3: TGTGCCAGCAGCTTGGGACAGAGAGATGGCTACACCTTC. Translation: CASSLGQRDGYTF. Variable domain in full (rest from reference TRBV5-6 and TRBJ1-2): DAGVTQSPTHLIKTRGQQVTLRCSPKSGHDTVSWYQQALGQGPQFIFQYYEEEERQRGNFPDRFSGHQFPNYSSELNVNALLLGDSALYLCASSLGQRDGYTFGSGTRLTVV.